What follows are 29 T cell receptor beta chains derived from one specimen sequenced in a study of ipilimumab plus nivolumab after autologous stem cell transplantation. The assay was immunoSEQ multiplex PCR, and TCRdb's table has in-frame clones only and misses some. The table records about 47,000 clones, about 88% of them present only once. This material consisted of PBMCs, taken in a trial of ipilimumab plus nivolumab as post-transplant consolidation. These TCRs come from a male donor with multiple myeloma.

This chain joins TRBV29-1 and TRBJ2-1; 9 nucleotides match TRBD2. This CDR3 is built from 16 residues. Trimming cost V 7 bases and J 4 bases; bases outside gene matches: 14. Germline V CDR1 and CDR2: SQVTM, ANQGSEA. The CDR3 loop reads CSASNSLAGTYNEQFF. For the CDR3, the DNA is TGCAGCGCCTCTAATAGCCTAGCGGGGACATACAATGAGCAGTTCTTC.

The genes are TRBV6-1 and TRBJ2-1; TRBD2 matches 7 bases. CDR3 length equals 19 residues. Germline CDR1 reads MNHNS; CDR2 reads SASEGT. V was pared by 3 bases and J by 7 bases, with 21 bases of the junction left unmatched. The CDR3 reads CASSDSRDYLAYVANEQFF. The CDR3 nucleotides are TGTGCCAGCAGTGACAGCCGGGACTACCTCGCATACGTTGCTAATGAGCAGTTCTTC.

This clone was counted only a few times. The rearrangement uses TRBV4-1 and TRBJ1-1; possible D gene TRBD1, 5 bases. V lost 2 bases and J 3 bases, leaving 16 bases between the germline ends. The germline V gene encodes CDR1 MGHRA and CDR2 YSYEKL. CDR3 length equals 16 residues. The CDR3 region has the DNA TGCGCCAGCAGCCAAAATAGGTTGGGGGAGGACACTGAAGCTTTCTTT. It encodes CASSQNRLGEDTEAFF.

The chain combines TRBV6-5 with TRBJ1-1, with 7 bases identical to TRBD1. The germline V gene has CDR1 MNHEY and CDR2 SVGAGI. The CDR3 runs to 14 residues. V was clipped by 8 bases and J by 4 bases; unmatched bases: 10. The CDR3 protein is CASQDRDASTEAFF. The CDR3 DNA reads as TGTGCCAGCCAAGACAGGGACGCGAGCACTGAAGCTTTCTTT.

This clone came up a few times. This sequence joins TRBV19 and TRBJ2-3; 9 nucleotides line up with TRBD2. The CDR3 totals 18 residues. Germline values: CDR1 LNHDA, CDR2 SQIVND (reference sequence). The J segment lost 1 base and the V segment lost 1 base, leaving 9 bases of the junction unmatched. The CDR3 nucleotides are TGTGCCAGTAGTATAGGTAGCGGGGGAGCTATTCGCACAGATACGCAGTATTTT. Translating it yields CASSIGSGGAIRTDTQYF.

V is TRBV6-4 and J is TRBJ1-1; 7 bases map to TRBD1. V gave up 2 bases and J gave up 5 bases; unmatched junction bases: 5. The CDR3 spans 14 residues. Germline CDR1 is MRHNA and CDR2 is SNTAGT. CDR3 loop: CASSDTGDNTEAFF. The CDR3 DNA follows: TGTGCCAGCAGTGACACAGGGGATAATACTGAAGCTTTCTTT.

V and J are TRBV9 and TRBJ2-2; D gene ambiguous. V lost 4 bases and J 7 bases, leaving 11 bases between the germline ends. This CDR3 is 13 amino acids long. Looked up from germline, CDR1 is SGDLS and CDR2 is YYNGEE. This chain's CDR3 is CASSPPSLGELFF. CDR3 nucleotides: TGTGCCAGCAGCCCCCCCAGCCTCGGGGAGCTGTTTTTT.

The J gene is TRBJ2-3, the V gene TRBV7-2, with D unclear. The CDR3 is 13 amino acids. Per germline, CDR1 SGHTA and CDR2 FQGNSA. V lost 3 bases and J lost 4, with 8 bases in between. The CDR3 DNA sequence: TGTGCCAGCAGCTTGAGGATGGCAGATACGCAGTATTTT. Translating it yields CASSLRMADTQYF.

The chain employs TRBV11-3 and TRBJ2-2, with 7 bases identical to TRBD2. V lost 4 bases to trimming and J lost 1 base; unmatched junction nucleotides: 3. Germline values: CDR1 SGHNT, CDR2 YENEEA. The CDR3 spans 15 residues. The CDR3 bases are TGTGCCAGCAGCTATAGCGGGTGGAACACCGGGGAGCTGTTTTTT. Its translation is CASSYSGWNTGELFF.

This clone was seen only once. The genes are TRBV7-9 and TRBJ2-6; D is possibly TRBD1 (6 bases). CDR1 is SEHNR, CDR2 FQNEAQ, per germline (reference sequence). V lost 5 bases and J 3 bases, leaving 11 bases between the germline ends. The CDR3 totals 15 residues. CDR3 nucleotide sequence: TGTGCCAGCAGCCGTACAGGGAGTGGGGCCAACGTCCTGACTTTC. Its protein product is CASSRTGSGANVLTF.

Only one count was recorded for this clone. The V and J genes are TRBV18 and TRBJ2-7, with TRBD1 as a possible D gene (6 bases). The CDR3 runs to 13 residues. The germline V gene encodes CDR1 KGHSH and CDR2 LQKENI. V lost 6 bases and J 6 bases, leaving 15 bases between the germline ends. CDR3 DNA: TGTGCCAGCTCCAGGGGCCAATGGGGCGAGCAGTACTTC. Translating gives CASSRGQWGEQYF.

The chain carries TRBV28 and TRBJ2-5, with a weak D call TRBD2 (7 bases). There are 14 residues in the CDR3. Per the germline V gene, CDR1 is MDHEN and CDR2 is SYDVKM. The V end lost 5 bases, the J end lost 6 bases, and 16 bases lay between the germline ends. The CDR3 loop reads CASSPPGGGKTQYF. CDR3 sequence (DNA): TGTGCCAGCAGTCCCCCGGGGGGCGGAAAGACCCAGTACTTC.

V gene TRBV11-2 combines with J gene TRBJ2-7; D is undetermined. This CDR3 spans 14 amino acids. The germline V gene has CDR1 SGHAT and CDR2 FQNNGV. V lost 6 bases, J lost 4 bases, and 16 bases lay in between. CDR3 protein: CASSQYQAQYEQYF. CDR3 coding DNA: TGTGCCAGCAGTCAGTACCAAGCGCAGTACGAGCAGTACTTC. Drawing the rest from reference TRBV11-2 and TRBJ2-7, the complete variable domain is EAGVAQSPRYKIIEKRQSVAFWCNPISGHATLYWYQQILGQGPKLLIQFQNNGVVDDSQLPKDRFSAERLKGVDSTLKIQPAKLEDSAVYLCASSQYQAQYEQYFGPGTRLTVT.

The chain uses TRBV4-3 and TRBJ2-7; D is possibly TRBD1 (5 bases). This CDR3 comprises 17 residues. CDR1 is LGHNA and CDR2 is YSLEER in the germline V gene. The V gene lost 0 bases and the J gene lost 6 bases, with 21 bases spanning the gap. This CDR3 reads CASSQEGRGYPQGEQYF. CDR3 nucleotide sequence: TGCGCCAGCAGCCAAGAGGGTAGGGGTTATCCCCAAGGCGAGCAGTACTTC.

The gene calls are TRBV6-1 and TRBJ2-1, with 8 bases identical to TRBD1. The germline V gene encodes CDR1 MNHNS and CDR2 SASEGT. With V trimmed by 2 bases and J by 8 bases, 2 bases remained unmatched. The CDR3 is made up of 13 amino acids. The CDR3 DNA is TGTGCCAGCAGTGAAAACAGGGGGTATGAGCAGTTCTTC. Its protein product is CASSENRGYEQFF.

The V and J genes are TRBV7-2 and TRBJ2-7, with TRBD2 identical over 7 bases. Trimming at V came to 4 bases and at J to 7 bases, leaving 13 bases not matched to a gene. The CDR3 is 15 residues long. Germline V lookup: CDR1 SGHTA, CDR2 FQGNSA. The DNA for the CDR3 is TGTGCCAGCAGCTCCCACGCGGCGGGAGTTGGGGAGCAGTACTTC. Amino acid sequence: CASSSHAAGVGEQYF.

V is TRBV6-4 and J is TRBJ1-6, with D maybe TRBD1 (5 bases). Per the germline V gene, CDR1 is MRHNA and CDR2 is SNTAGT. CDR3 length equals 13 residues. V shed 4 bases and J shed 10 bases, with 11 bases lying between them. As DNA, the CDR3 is TGTGCCAGCAGTGTCACAGGCCGGTCACCCCTCCACTTT. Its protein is CASSVTGRSPLHF.

The CDR3 is CASSFYREARGSGNTIYF. The CDR3 nucleotides read TGTGCCAGCAGCTTTTACAGGGAGGCCCGCGGCTCTGGAAACACCATATATTTT. J is TRBJ1-3 and V is TRBV5-6; tentative D call: TRBD1 (6 bases). The CDR3 has 18 residues. V was cut by 2 bases and J by 0 bases, with 18 bases left in between. Germline CDR1 SGHDT, CDR2 YYEEEE.

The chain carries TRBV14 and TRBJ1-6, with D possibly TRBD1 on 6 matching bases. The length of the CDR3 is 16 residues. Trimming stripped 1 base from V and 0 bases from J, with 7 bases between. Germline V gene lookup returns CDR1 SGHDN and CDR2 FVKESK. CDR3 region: CASSQAGASYNSPLHF. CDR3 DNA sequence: TGTGCCAGCAGCCAAGCAGGGGCCTCCTATAATTCACCCCTCCACTTT.

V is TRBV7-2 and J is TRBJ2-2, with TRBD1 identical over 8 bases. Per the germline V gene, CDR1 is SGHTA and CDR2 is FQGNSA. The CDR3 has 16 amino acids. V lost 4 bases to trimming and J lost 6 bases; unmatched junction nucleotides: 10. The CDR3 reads CASSSSGQGWAGELFF. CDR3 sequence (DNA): TGTGCCAGCAGCTCTTCCGGACAGGGATGGGCCGGGGAGCTGTTTTTT.

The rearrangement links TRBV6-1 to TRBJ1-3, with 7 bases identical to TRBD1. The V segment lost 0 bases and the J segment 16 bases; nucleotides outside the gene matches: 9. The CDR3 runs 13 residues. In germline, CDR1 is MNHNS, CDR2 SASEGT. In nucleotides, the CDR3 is TGTGCCAGCAGTGAAGCGCGAGGGACAGAGGGTTATTTT. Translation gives CASSEARGTEGYF.

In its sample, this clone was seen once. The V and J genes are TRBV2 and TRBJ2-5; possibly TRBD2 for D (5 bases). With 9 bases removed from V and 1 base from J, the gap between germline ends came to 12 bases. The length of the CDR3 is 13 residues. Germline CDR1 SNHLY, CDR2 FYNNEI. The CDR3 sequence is CASRYGVQETQYF. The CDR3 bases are TGTGCCAGTCGTTACGGGGTCCAAGAGACCCAGTACTTC.

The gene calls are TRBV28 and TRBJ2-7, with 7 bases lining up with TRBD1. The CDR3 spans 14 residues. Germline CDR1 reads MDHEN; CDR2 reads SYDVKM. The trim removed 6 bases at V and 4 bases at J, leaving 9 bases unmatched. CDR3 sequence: CASRSQGLSYEQYF. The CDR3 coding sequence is TGTGCCAGCAGGTCACAGGGGTTGAGTTACGAGCAGTACTTC.

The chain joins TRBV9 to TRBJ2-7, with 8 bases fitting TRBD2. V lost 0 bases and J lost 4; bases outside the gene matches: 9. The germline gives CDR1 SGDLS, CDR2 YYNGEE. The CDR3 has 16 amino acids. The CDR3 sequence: CASSVGGSGISYEQYF. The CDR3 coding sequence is TGTGCCAGCAGCGTAGGCGGTAGCGGGATTTCTTACGAGCAGTACTTC.

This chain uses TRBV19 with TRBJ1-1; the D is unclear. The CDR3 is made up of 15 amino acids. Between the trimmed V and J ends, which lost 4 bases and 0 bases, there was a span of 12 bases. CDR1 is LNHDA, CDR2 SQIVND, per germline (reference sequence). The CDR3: CASSTPSNLNTEAFF. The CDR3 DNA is TGTGCCAGTAGTACCCCGTCTAATCTGAACACTGAAGCTTTCTTT. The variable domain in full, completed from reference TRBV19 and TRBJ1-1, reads DGGITQSPKYLFRKEGQNVTLSCEQNLNHDAMYWYRQDPGQGLRLIYYSQIVNDFQKGDIAEGYSVSREKKESFPLTVTSAQKNPTAFYLCASSTPSNLNTEAFFGQGTRLTVV.

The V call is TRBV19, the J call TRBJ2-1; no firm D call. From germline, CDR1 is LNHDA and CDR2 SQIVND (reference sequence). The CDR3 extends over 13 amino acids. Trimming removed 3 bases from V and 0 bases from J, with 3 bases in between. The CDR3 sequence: CASSISSYNEQFF. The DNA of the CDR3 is TGTGCCAGTAGTATTAGCTCCTACAATGAGCAGTTCTTC.

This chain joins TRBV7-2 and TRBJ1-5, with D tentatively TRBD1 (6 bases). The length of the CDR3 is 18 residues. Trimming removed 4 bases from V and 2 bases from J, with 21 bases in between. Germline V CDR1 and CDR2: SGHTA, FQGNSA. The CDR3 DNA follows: TGTGCCAGCAGCTCCCCTCGGTGGGGGGGGCAGGGCAATCAGCCCCAGCATTTT. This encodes CASSSPRWGGQGNQPQHF.

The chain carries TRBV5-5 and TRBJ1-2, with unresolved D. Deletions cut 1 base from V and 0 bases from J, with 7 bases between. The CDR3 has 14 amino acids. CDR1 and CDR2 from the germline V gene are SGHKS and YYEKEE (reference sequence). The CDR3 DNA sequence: TGTGCCAGCAGCTTGAGGATGGCTAACTATGGCTACACCTTC. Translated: CASSLRMANYGYTF.

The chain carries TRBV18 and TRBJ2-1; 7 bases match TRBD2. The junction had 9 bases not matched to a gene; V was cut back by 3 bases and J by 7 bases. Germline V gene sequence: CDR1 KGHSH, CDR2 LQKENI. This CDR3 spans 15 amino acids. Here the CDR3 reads CASSPFGGLENEQFF. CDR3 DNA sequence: TGTGCCAGCTCACCCTTTGGAGGACTAGAAAATGAGCAGTTCTTC. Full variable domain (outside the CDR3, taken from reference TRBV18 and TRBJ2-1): NAGVMQNPRHLVRRRGQEARLRCSPMKGHSHVYWYRQLPEEGLKFMVYLQKENIIDESGMPKERFSAEFPKEGPSILRIQQVVRGDSAAYFCASSPFGGLENEQFFGPGTRLTVL.